This entry is about one T cell receptor (beta chain). This receptor's antigen is unknown. Per-base quality was not reported, and no clone a single base away is much larger than it. The data were obtained in a study (dated by TCRdb to about 2016). The protocol used for the library was RT-PCR. Sequencing was carried out with an Illumina MiSeq. TCRdb handled the public reads itself, with Q25 trimming in fastp and clone calling in MiXCR, and kept productive beta chains. One record per CDR3 amino acid sequence lists the most common genes and DNA. The sample table records hundreds of thousands of distinct CDR3 sequences; 14% of these occur just once. 3.6% of the sample rests with the top ten. The V end gives up 4 bases and the J end 4 bases, leaving 5 bases in the junction not matched to a gene. From the cysteine through the phenylalanine, the CDR3 covers 15 amino acids. Of the read, only the CDR3 DNA is kept; its 45 bases are in frame from base 1. CDR1 and CDR2, per the germline V gene, are KGHDR and SFDVKD.

This receptor was obtained from a female donor in good health, serving as a healthy control. Sequenced input: memory CD4+ T cells from blood. The rearranged segments are TRBV24-1 and TRBJ2-7; TRBD1 fits 11 bases in the junction. Here is the DNA: TGTGCCACCAGTGACGCCGGGACAGGGGGATACGAGCAGTACTTC. Its product reads: CATSDAGTGGYEQYF.